The 17 T cell receptor beta chains below all came from one sample that was sequenced in a study of blood T cells in healthy people across ages (dated by TCRdb to between 2014 and 2017). The library was prepared using 5' RACE. The sequencing machine was an Illumina HiSeq 2500. The second PCR ran for about 6 to 11 cycles and used a J-beta primer mix along with a sample-barcoded 5' primer. TCRdb redid the processing of the public reads, applying fastp at Q25 and MiXCR, and retained in-frame beta chains. Rows are unified per CDR3 protein, each entry keeping the most common DNA and genes. A total of more than 650,000 distinct CDR3 sequences appear in this sample, 22% of them only once. 20% to 25% of the sample is taken by the ten largest. The material sequenced was blood. Receptors were obtained from a man in his 70s in good health.

As regards this clonotype: A much larger clone differs from this one at a single base, so this may be a read error. The conserved final phenylalanine or tryptophan is absent from the CDR3, which likely points to a read error. This chain connects TRBV6-5 to TRBJ2-5; 8 nucleotides align to TRBD1. The CDR3 length is 13 residues. Germline assignment: CDR1 MNHEY and CDR2 SVGAGI. Germline trimming cut 5 bases from V and 4 bases from J; bases unmatched to any gene: 3. CDR3 in DNA: TGTGCCAGCAGTAACGACAGGGGAGAGACCCAGTACTCC. As protein: CASSNDRGETQYS.

This clonotype has more than one count but fewer than ten. The chain couples TRBV6-5 to TRBJ2-3; D may be TRBD1 (5 bases). CDR1 MNHEY and CDR2 SVGAGI come from the germline V gene. V was pared by 6 bases and J by 2 bases, with 12 bases between. This CDR3 region has 14 residues. The CDR3 DNA reads TGTGCCAGCAGGAGACAGACCTTCACAGATACGCAGTATTTT. This encodes CASRRQTFTDTQYF.

The chain combines TRBV6-1 with TRBJ1-4; 9 positions agree with TRBD1. The CDR3 contains 13 residues. After removal of 7 bases from V and 6 bases from J, the junction contained 3 bases not matched to a gene. CDR1 is MNHNS, CDR2 SASEGT, per germline. CDR3 sequence reads: CASNRDRDEKLFF. CDR3 sequence (DNA): TGTGCCAGCAACCGGGACAGGGATGAAAAACTGTTTTTT.

This clonotype was observed a few times. The chain joins TRBV24-1 to TRBJ1-2; the match to TRBD1 covers 7 bases. The CDR3 is 15 residues long. CDR1 is KGHDR and CDR2 is SFDVKD in the germline V gene. The J segment lost 2 bases and the V segment lost 3 bases, leaving 5 bases of the junction unmatched. The CDR3 reads CATSDPGQANYGYTF. CDR3 nucleotide sequence: TGTGCCACCAGTGATCCTGGACAGGCAAACTATGGCTACACCTTC.

The chain is built from TRBV3-1 and TRBJ2-7, with D possibly TRBD2 on 5 matching bases. CDR1 and CDR2 from the germline V gene are LGHDT and YNNKEL (reference sequence). V was pared by 4 bases and J by 4 bases, with 5 bases between. This CDR3 region has 11 residues. The chain's CDR3 is CASSRRYEQYF. The CDR3 DNA is TGTGCCAGCAGCCGGAGGTACGAGCAGTACTTC.

This rearrangement joins TRBV30 to TRBJ1-4, with TRBD1 matching 7 bases. The CDR3 runs 13 residues. V shed 4 bases, J shed 12 bases, and the junction held 11 bases outside the gene matches. Germline CDR1 reads GTSNPN; CDR2 reads SVGIG (reference sequence). The CDR3 nucleotides read TGTGCCTGGACCCCGGGACAGTCCGAAGAACTGTTTTTT. Protein product: CAWTPGQSEELFF.

The rearrangement links TRBV6-2 or TRBV6-3 to TRBJ2-5, with TRBD2 identical over 10 bases. The assigned J gene may be wrong: the sequence end matches TRBJ2-7 better. This CDR3 region has 14 residues. From germline, CDR1 is MNHEY and CDR2 SVGEGT. CDR3 coding DNA: TGTGCCAGCTGCTCTAGCGGGGGTTCCTGCGAGCAGTACGTC. Translation gives CASCSSGGSCEQYV.

In regard to this clonotype: A junction boundary mismatches the germline segment, possibly from a read error. The gene calls are TRBV7-9 and TRBJ2-1, with D perhaps TRBD1 or TRBD2 (5 bases each). TRBJ2-7 explains the end of the DNA better; the J call may be wrong. This CDR3 is built from 14 residues. Germline assignment: CDR1 SEHNR and CDR2 FQNEAQ (reference sequence). The CDR3: CAGSPREQPYEQYF. CDR3 coding DNA: TGTGCCGGCAGCCCCAGGGAGCAACCCTACGAGCAGTACTTC.

V gene TRBV20-1 combines with J gene TRBJ2-5; D is ambiguous. CDR3 length: 13 amino acids. Germline lookup yields CDR1 DFQATT and CDR2 SNEGSKA (reference sequence). The ends were cut back, 8 bases at V and 2 bases at J, with 15 bases in the middle. CDR3 region: CSPWGGGQETQYF. For the CDR3, the DNA is TGCAGTCCATGGGGTGGCGGACAAGAGACCCAGTACTTC.

The chain recombines TRBV5-1 with TRBJ2-2; TRBD1 might be the D (5 bases). CDR1 SGHRS and CDR2 YFSETQ come from the germline V gene. This CDR3 has 14 residues. Deletions cut 6 bases from V and 4 bases from J, with 13 bases between. CDR3 amino acids: CASTETQGTGELFF. The CDR3 DNA reads TGCGCCAGCACTGAAACGCAGGGCACCGGGGAGCTGTTTTTT. Based on the CDR3 plus reference TRBV5-1 and TRBJ2-2, the full variable domain is KAGVTQTPRYLIKTRGQQVTLSCSPISGHRSVSWYQQTPGQGLQFLFEYFSETQRNKGNFPGRFSGRQFSNSRSEMNVSTLELGDSALYLCASTETQGTGELFFGEGSRLTVL.

The chain joins TRBV20-1 to TRBJ2-3, with D unclear. CDR3 length: 11 residues. Germline V CDR1 and CDR2: DFQATT, SNEGSKA (reference sequence). The V gene lost 6 bases and the J gene lost 4 bases, with 8 bases spanning the gap. The CDR3 here is CSADVADTQYF. In DNA, the CDR3 is TGCAGTGCCGACGTCGCAGATACGCAGTATTTT.

Note on this clonotype: The junction departs from germline at one end; a sequencing error may be responsible. The rearrangement joins TRBV9 to TRBJ2-6; 9 nucleotides align to TRBD2. The CDR3 consists of 18 residues. CDR1 is SGDLS, CDR2 YYNGEE, per germline. DNA of the CDR3: TGTGCCAGCAGCGTAGTTTCCAGCGGGGGGTCTGGGGCCAACGCCCTGACTTTC. Translation: CASSVVSSGGSGANALTF.

With regard to this clonotype: The germline gene is not matched at one end of the junction; a read error may be the cause. The V call is TRBV12-3 or TRBV12-4, the J call TRBJ2-3, with TRBD2 matching over 11 bases. CDR3 length equals 16 residues. CDR3 coding DNA: TGTGCCAGCAGTCGTAGCGGGGGGGCTTTTCGAGATACGCGGTATTTT. Its translation is CASSRSGGAFRDTRYF.

J is TRBJ1-2 and V is TRBV6-5, with unresolved D. The CDR3 contains 12 residues. Germline CDR1 reads MNHEY; CDR2 reads SVGAGI. V was pared by 8 bases and J by 8 bases, with 15 bases between. CDR3 sequence (DNA): TGTGCCAGCGGCCTCCGGGGTTACGGCTACACCTTC. It codes for CASGLRGYGYTF.

The rearrangement links TRBV4-2 to TRBJ2-7; a weak D match, TRBD2 (5 bases). Germline CDR1 reads LGHNA; CDR2 reads YNFKEQ. V was pared by 4 bases and J by 3 bases, with 19 bases between. This CDR3 has 16 amino acids. This CDR3 is CASSRSQWESDYEQYF. The CDR3 DNA is TGTGCCAGCAGCCGCTCGCAGTGGGAGTCGGACTACGAGCAGTACTTC.

This chain uses TRBV2 with TRBJ1-4; possibly TRBD1 for D (6 bases). Germline CDR1 reads SNHLY; CDR2 reads FYNNEI. The V end was cut by 5 bases, the J end by 6 bases, with 13 bases between. This CDR3 contains 14 residues. CDR3: CASSRDRTDEKLFF. The CDR3 DNA reads TGTGCCAGCAGTCGAGACAGGACTGATGAAAAACTGTTTTTT.

This clonotype was observed a handful of times. The chain is built from TRBV18 and TRBJ1-1; D is possibly TRBD1 (5 bases). CDR3 length equals 15 residues. Trimming took 3 bases from V and 1 from J, leaving 12 bases between them. Germline V gene lookup returns CDR1 KGHSH and CDR2 LQKENI. CDR3 DNA: TGTGCCAGCTCACCCAGACCTAGGGGGAACACTGAAGCTTTCTTT. This encodes CASSPRPRGNTEAFF.